These T cell receptor beta chains were read from a single sample in a study of T-cell reconstitution after alpha-beta-depleted transplantation in children. TCRdb reprocessed the PCR reads via MiXCR and lists one record per CDR3 protein. The sample has about 540,000 distinct CDR3 sequences; 15% to 20% are singletons. The input for sequencing was PBMCs from the stem cell graft donor, taken from the stem cell graft. The origin of the receptors is a human donor who donated a stem cell graft to a child with acute lymphoblastic leukemia. The CDR3 runs from the conserved cysteine through the conserved F or W. The D gene is left open where the match is weak. Only part of the rows carry a size: once, few, many, or a class if the clone is expanded.

v_gene	j_gene	abundance	d_gene	CDR3aa	CDR3nt
TRBV18	TRBJ2-1	-	TRBD2	CASSPGLAGHDQFF	TGTGCCAGCTCACCAGGACTAGCGGGACATGACCAGTTCTTC
TRBV27	TRBJ1-2	-	-	CASSFTGSNGYTF	TGTGCCAGCAGTTTTACAGGATCCAATGGCTACACCTTC
TRBV4-1	TRBJ2-3	-	-	CASSQDIDTQYF	TGCGCCAGCAGCCAAGATATAGATACGCAGTATTTT
TRBV4-1	TRBJ2-1	-	-	CASSHVPSEASYNEQFF	TGCGCCAGCAGCCACGTCCCTAGCGAGGCCTCCTACAATGAGCAGTTCTTC
TRBV12-3/TRBV12-4	TRBJ1-2	-	-	CASSLTGPVSGYTF	TGTGCCAGCAGTTTGACGGGGCCCGTTTCAGGCTACACCTTC
TRBV12-3/TRBV12-4	TRBJ1-5	-	-	CASSLGEVQPQHF	TGTGCCAGCAGTTTAGGGGAAGTTCAGCCCCAGCATTTT
TRBV10-3	TRBJ2-7	few	-	CAISEGVEVGRQYF	TGTGCCATCAGTGAAGGTGTGGAGGTGGGGCGGCAGTACTTC
TRBV28	TRBJ2-7	many	-	CASRGGGPIYEQYF	TGTGCCAGCAGGGGGGGTGGGCCGATCTACGAGCAGTACTTC
TRBV10-1	TRBJ2-5	few	TRBD2	CATQLAGEETQYF	TGCGCCACCCAACTAGCGGGTGAAGAGACCCAGTACTTC
TRBV20-1	TRBJ2-7	-	-	CSVMGDSTYEQYF	TGCAGTGTCATGGGCGACAGCACCTACGAGCAGTACTTC
TRBV27	TRBJ2-6	-	-	CASSSLFGGLAGANVLTF	TGTGCCAGCAGTTCCCTTTTTGGGGGGCTGGCTGGGGCCAACGTCCTGACTTTC
TRBV7-2	TRBJ2-7	-	TRBD2	CASSSGLVGVGADEQYF	TGTGCCAGCAGCTCCGGACTAGTCGGAGTTGGCGCCGACGAGCAGTACTTC
TRBV2	TRBJ1-2	-	-	CASKEYGTANYGYTF	TGTGCCAGCAAGGAGTACGGAACCGCCAACTATGGCTACACCTTC
TRBV12-3/TRBV12-4	TRBJ1-5	few	-	CASSLSELRPQHF	TGTGCCAGCAGTTTATCCGAGCTAAGGCCCCAGCATTTT
TRBV27	TRBJ1-1	-	-	CASSHGAVLNTEAFF	TGTGCCAGCAGTCACGGCGCAGTTTTGAACACTGAAGCTTTCTTT
TRBV27	TRBJ2-4	few	-	CASSLYPSVAKNIQYF	TGTGCCAGCAGTTTATATCCATCCGTAGCCAAAAACATTCAGTACTTC
TRBV5-1	TRBJ2-7	-	-	CASSSKLGPSSYEQYF	TGCGCCAGCAGTTCCAAGCTTGGGCCGAGCTCCTACGAGCAGTACTTC
TRBV5-1	TRBJ2-1	many	-	CASSFRDGGYEQFF	TGCGCCAGCAGCTTCCGGGATGGGGGATATGAGCAGTTCTTC
TRBV5-5	TRBJ2-3	-	-	CASTHYRDGRTQYF	TGTGCCAGCACCCATTACAGGGACGGAAGGACGCAGTATTTT
TRBV5-1	TRBJ2-3	-	-	CASSSSGTPEGTDTQYF	TGCGCCAGCAGCTCGTCCGGGACTCCCGAGGGTACAGATACGCAGTATTTT
TRBV20-1	TRBJ2-4	few	-	CSALEGGLAKNIQYF	TGCAGTGCTTTAGAGGGCGGGTTGGCCAAAAACATTCAGTACTTC
TRBV5-1	TRBJ2-3	-	-	CASSLERRGTDTQYF	TGCGCCAGCAGCTTGGAGCGACGGGGCACAGATACGCAGTATTTT
TRBV7-2	TRBJ1-1	-	-	CASSLVGVGVDYF	TGTGCCAGCAGCTTAGTAGGAGTGGGAGTTGATTACTTT